This T cell receptor beta chain was recorded in a study of cytomegalovirus exposure and HLA in healthy donors. This clone was recorded a few times. One end of the junction is discordant with germline, which a read error may explain. This CDR3 has 13 amino acids. Germline V gene sequence: CDR1 SGHRS, CDR2 YFSETQ. Vbeta (60) and Jbeta (13) primers were used in the PCR. Using immunoSEQ multiplex PCR, the repertoire was profiled, and TCRdb retains in-frame clones only, with some absent. Among about 150,000 clones listed, around 9.7% were seen once. The chain uses TRBV5-1 and TRBJ2-1; a possible D gene is TRBD1 (5 bases). The sequenced sample was PBMCs. The source is a man aged 50 to 59 in good health and CMV-seronegative. CDR3 region: CASSFQGSQPTLF. CDR3 nucleotide sequence: TGCGCCAGCAGCTTCCAGGGCTCTCAACCCACCCTCTTC.